This TCR beta chain was captured by sequencing in a study of somatic mutations in cytotoxic T cells in rheumatoid arthritis. Study results and limitations: Over 20% of CD8+ cells belonged to the largest CD8+ clone in about an eighth of the 65 patients.

Remarks on this clone: Its antigen remains unidentified.

The repertoire was sequenced with immunoSEQ multiplex PCR; TCRdb's copy has only in-frame clones and lacks some. The sample yields 8,000 to 13,000 clones, around 81% seen once. The sample consisted of CD8+ T cells sorted from blood. The sequence was obtained from a woman in her 50s in good health.

CDR3 sequence (DNA): TGTGCCAGCAGTGAAGCATCTGGGGGGAACTATGGCTACACCTTC. Protein product: CASSEASGGNYGYTF. The chain combines TRBV6-1 with TRBJ1-2; D may be TRBD1 (5 bases). Trimming stripped 0 bases from V and 2 bases from J, with 10 bases between. The CDR3 runs to 15 residues. CDR1 MNHNS and CDR2 SASEGT come from the germline V gene.